These 20 T cell receptor beta chains share one sample of origin, sequenced in a study of T cell responses to AZD1222 COVID-19 vaccine. Repertoires were generated with immunoSEQ multiplex PCR, while TCRdb's copy carries only in-frame clones and drops some. The table shows roughly 100,000 clones, with roughly 91% occurring only once. The sequences come from peripheral blood, collected on day 0 of AZD1222 vaccination. Receptors were obtained from an adult in good health.

The chain combines TRBV10-1 with TRBJ1-1; possible D gene TRBD1, 6 bases. Germline CDR1 WNHNN, CDR2 SYGVQD (reference sequence). The CDR3 has 13 residues. Trimming took off 9 bases at V and 1 base at J, with 12 bases between the two ends. CDR3 sequence reads: CASRTAKNTEAFF. In DNA, the CDR3 is TGCGCCAGTCGGACAGCGAAGAACACTGAAGCTTTCTTT.

This chain links TRBV5-1 with TRBJ2-3, with D possibly matching TRBD2 (6 bases). This CDR3 has 15 residues. Trimming removed 5 bases from V and 5 bases from J, with 18 bases in between. Germline V lookup: CDR1 SGHRS, CDR2 YFSETQ. CDR3 sequence reads: CASSPGPGEIDTQYF. The CDR3 DNA is TGCGCCAGCAGTCCCGGCCCGGGAGAGATAGATACGCAGTATTTT.

This clone came up once. CDR3: CASSLVGRGQPQHF. The DNA for the CDR3 is TGTGCCAGCAGCTTAGTGGGGAGGGGACAGCCCCAGCATTTT. The chain uses TRBV7-2 and TRBJ1-5; weak D call: TRBD1 (5 bases). The V and J ends lost 1 base and 7 bases respectively, with 11 bases between them. The CDR3 sequence is 14 residues long. Germline V lookup: CDR1 SGHTA, CDR2 FQGNSA.

The CDR3 is CASSEQAGARTGELFF. The CDR3 DNA reads as TGCGCCAGCAGTGAGCAAGCGGGAGCAAGGACCGGGGAGCTGTTTTTT. This sequence joins TRBV10-2 and TRBJ2-2; 8 bases match TRBD2. Germline assignment: CDR1 WSHSY and CDR2 SAAADI. The V and J ends lost 2 bases and 5 bases, in that order; junction bases with no gene match: 7. The CDR3 covers 16 residues.

The gene calls are TRBV7-9 and TRBJ1-4, with 9 bases identical to TRBD1. Per the germline V gene, CDR1 is SEHNR and CDR2 is FQNEAQ (reference sequence). This CDR3 is 15 amino acids long. V shed 2 bases, J shed 11 bases, and the junction held 9 bases outside the gene matches. CDR3 coding DNA: TGTGCCAGCAGCTTAATGATGGGACAGGGACTTAAACTGTTTTTT. Residues: CASSLMMGQGLKLFF.

The J gene is TRBJ1-4, the V gene TRBV7-9; no definite D call. This CDR3 has 13 residues. Germline V gives CDR1 SEHNR, CDR2 FQNEAQ (reference sequence). V gave up 5 bases and J gave up 8 bases, with 12 bases separating them. The chain's CDR3 is CASSAWTKEKLFF. The CDR3 bases are TGTGCCAGCAGCGCCTGGACGAAGGAAAAACTGTTTTTT.

The V call is TRBV28, the J call TRBJ1-2; D is unclear. The CDR3 extends over 12 amino acids. Trimming pared 10 bases from V and 4 bases from J, leaving 13 bases between. Germline assignment: CDR1 MDHEN and CDR2 SYDVKM. The CDR3 reads CAIATYSYGYTF. CDR3 in DNA: TGTGCCATCGCGACATATTCCTATGGCTACACCTTC.

This rearrangement joins TRBV10-1 to TRBJ2-2, with D unresolved. In germline, CDR1 is WNHNN, CDR2 SYGVQD (reference sequence). Between the trimmed V and J ends, which lost 4 bases and 2 bases, there was a span of 14 bases. This CDR3 is 16 amino acids long. CDR3 DNA: TGCGCCAGCAGTGCGTATATGATGCGAAACACCGGGGAGCTGTTTTTT. Amino acid sequence: CASSAYMMRNTGELFF.

The chain couples TRBV10-3 to TRBJ2-2; 7 positions agree with TRBD2. Germline CDR1 and CDR2: ENHRY and SYGVKD. The V gene end was trimmed by 6 bases and the J gene end by 4 bases; junction bases not matched to a gene: 8. This CDR3 has 15 amino acids. The CDR3 DNA reads TGTGCCATCAGGGGCGGGAGAGAGGGCACCGGGGAGCTGTTTTTT. It is translated as CAIRGGREGTGELFF.

As DNA, the CDR3 is TGTGCCAGCAGTGATGCAGGGGCCGAAAAACTGTTTTTT. Translation gives CASSDAGAEKLFF. The rearrangement uses TRBV6-1 and TRBJ1-4, with D maybe TRBD1 (6 bases). Trimming took 3 bases from V and 8 from J, leaving 10 bases between them. This CDR3 comprises 13 residues. Germline-derived CDR1 and CDR2 are MNHNS and SASEGT.

This chain links TRBV7-8 with TRBJ2-5; D is uncertain. Looked up from germline, CDR1 is SGHVS and CDR2 is FQNEAQ. V was trimmed by 5 bases and J by 0 bases, leaving 16 bases between them. This CDR3 is 16 amino acids long. The CDR3 DNA sequence: TGTGCCAGCAGCCGAATTACAGTCCGGTACCAAGAGACCCAGTACTTC. This codes for CASSRITVRYQETQYF.

In its sample, this clone was seen once. The gene calls are TRBV19 and TRBJ2-1; D is unclear. The CDR3 runs to 15 residues. V was pared by 1 base and J by 1 base, with 8 bases between. The germline gives CDR1 LNHDA, CDR2 SQIVND (reference sequence). For the CDR3, the DNA is TGTGCCAGTAGTATAGCGGGCCAGTCCTACAATGAGCAGTTCTTC. Protein: CASSIAGQSYNEQFF.

The genes are TRBV3-1 (or the pseudogene TRBV3-2) and TRBJ1-1, with D possibly being TRBD1 (5 bases). CDR3 size: 15 residues. The V gene's germline CDR1 is LGHDT and CDR2 YNNKEL (reference sequence). V was cut by 4 bases and J by 1 base, with 13 bases left in between. CDR3 bases: TGTGCCAGCAGCCCGCAGGGTGTAACGAACACTGAAGCTTTCTTT. Encoded protein: CASSPQGVTNTEAFF.

The count of this clone is one. V usage is TRBV4-1 and J usage is TRBJ2-3; TRBD2 matches at 10 bases. CDR1 MGHRA and CDR2 YSYEKL come from the germline V gene. Trimming took 3 bases from V and 5 from J; bases not matched to a gene: 11. This CDR3 comprises 17 residues. The CDR3: CASSHPQDGTSEDTQYF. The DNA of the CDR3 is TGCGCCAGCAGCCACCCCCAGGATGGGACTAGCGAAGATACGCAGTATTTT.

The chain links TRBV6-2 or TRBV6-3 to TRBJ1-2; no firm D call. The germline CDR1 and CDR2 sequences are MNHEY and SVGEGT. V was cut by 0 bases and J by 7 bases, with 6 bases left in between. The CDR3 has 12 amino acids. The CDR3 nucleotides read TGTGCCAGCAGTTACTCGACAATTGGCTACACCTTC. Translation: CASSYSTIGYTF.

To note about this clone: The sample holds other DNA sequences that translate to the same CDR3. The chain uses TRBV30 and TRBJ1-5; no reliable D call. This CDR3 spans 13 amino acids. The V gene lost 1 base and the J gene lost 3 bases, with 7 bases spanning the gap. Looked up from germline, CDR1 is GTSNPN and CDR2 is SVGIG (reference sequence). CDR3 in DNA: TGTGCCTGGAGTGGCGGGTCCAATCAGCCCCAGCATTTT. This encodes CAWSGGSNQPQHF.

V usage is TRBV11-2 and J usage is TRBJ2-3; D remains unclear. This CDR3 contains 15 residues. The ends were cut back, 1 base at V and 6 bases at J, with 14 bases in the middle. Germline CDR1 is SGHAT and CDR2 is FQNNGV. DNA for the CDR3: TGTGCCAGCAGCTTAGTAGTAGCTTCCCCGGATACGCAGTATTTT. Protein sequence: CASSLVVASPDTQYF.

CDR3 in amino acids: CASSGHGSSTDTQYF. The CDR3 nucleotides read TGTGCCAGCAGCGGCCACGGGAGCAGCACAGATACGCAGTATTTT. This chain uses TRBV9 with TRBJ2-3; D might be TRBD2 (6 bases). CDR3 length equals 15 residues. V was cut by 3 bases and J by 0 bases, with 11 bases left in between. CDR1 and CDR2 from the germline V gene are SGDLS and YYNGEE.

The V call is TRBV18, the J call TRBJ2-3, with D uncertain. Trimming took off 4 bases at V and 2 bases at J, with 16 bases between the two ends. This CDR3 comprises 16 residues. Germline lookup yields CDR1 KGHSH and CDR2 LQKENI. This chain's CDR3 is CASSLHAGGPTDTQYF. CDR3 coding DNA: TGTGCCAGCTCACTTCACGCCGGTGGCCCCACAGATACGCAGTATTTT. Drawing the rest from reference TRBV18 and TRBJ2-3, the complete variable domain is NAGVMQNPRHLVRRRGQEARLRCSPMKGHSHVYWYRQLPEEGLKFMVYLQKENIIDESGMPKERFSAEFPKEGPSILRIQQVVRGDSAAYFCASSLHAGGPTDTQYFGPGTRLTVL.

This chain joins TRBV3-1 (or the pseudogene TRBV3-2) and TRBJ2-7, with a weak D call TRBD1 (5 bases). In germline, CDR1 is LGHDT, CDR2 YNNKEL (reference sequence). This CDR3 is 14 amino acids long. Trimming took 1 base from V and 5 from J, leaving 12 bases between them. The CDR3 is CASSQGTWFDEQYF. The CDR3 nucleotides read TGTGCCAGCAGCCAAGGGACATGGTTCGACGAGCAGTACTTC.